Here is one TCR beta chain with its context. V lost 4 bases and J lost 4; bases outside the gene matches: 6. The CDR3 is made up of 14 amino acids. CDR1 and CDR2 (germline): LNHDA, SQIVND (reference sequence). Only in-frame clones appear in the TCRdb table, and some are missing; sequencing was by immunoSEQ multiplex PCR. The sample carries around 2.1 million clones, around 93% recorded once. Naive CD8 cells lacked CD45RO, underwent positive selection for CCR7 and left out terminally differentiated effector memory CD45RA+ cells. The sample originates from a study of shared clonotypes between healthy human individuals. For the study at large: CD4 naive and CD4 memory each took three plates per donor, while CD8 naive took two and CD8 memory one.

The rearrangement uses TRBV19 and TRBJ2-7, with 8 bases fitting TRBD1. This TCR was recovered from a man younger than 30 in good health. Some clones in this sample may be carry-over from other donors' samples. The sample comprised naive CD8+ T cells from PBMCs. The CDR3 protein is CASSSRTGIYEQYF. In DNA form, the CDR3 reads TGTGCCAGTAGTAGTCGGACAGGGATTTACGAGCAGTACTTC.